A single sample is the source of the 6 T cell receptor beta chains below, sequenced in a study of T cell repertoires in cytomegalovirus infection. Using its own MiXCR run on the reads, TCRdb lists one record per CDR3 protein. This sample has 160,000 or so distinct CDR3 sequences, with about a fifth found just once. No antigen has been identified for these receptors. The material sequenced was CD8+ T cells from cultured PBMCs, taken from culture after CMV antigen stimulation. These TCRs come from a human donor in good health (CMV status not recorded). Some clones in this sample may be carry-over from other donors' samples.

In its sample, this clonotype was seen once. The chain has TRBV7-6 and TRBJ2-2; 7 bases are a match to TRBD2. The CDR3 runs 14 residues. CDR1 and CDR2 (germline): SGHVS, FNYEAQ. V was pared by 5 bases and J by 5 bases, with 5 bases of the junction left unmatched. The CDR3 bases are TGTGCCAGCAGCGAATGGGGGGGAACCGGGGAGCTGTTTTTT. It yields the protein CASSEWGGTGELFF.

The chain is built from TRBV20-1 and TRBJ1-2; 12 bases are shared with TRBD1. The CDR3 has 15 amino acids. V shed 0 bases and J 5 bases; nucleotides not matched to a gene: 4. Germline loops: CDR1 DFQATT, CDR2 SNEGSKA (reference sequence). CDR3 sequence reads: CSARDKGQGAYGYTF. The CDR3 DNA reads TGCAGTGCTAGAGATAAGGGACAGGGGGCATATGGCTACACCTTC.

Sample share makes this clonotype medium-sized. This chain links TRBV6-5 with TRBJ1-3; tentative D call: TRBD1 (6 bases). Per the germline V gene, CDR1 is MNHEY and CDR2 is SVGAGI. The CDR3 is made up of 13 amino acids. Trimming took off 4 bases at V and 9 bases at J, with 13 bases between the two ends. The CDR3 coding sequence is TGTGCCAGCAGTTTGGGGGGCGGAGGCACCATATATTTT. Amino acid sequence: CASSLGGGGTIYF.

This clonotype was seen a handful of times. The chain joins TRBV19 to TRBJ2-7, with D perhaps TRBD1 (5 bases). This CDR3 has 15 amino acids. V dropped 5 bases and J dropped 2 bases, with 16 bases sitting between them. Per germline, CDR1 LNHDA and CDR2 SQIVND (reference sequence). CDR3 residues: CASSSPTDTTYEQYF. The CDR3 nucleotides are TGTGCCAGTAGTTCGCCGACAGATACCACCTACGAGCAGTACTTC.

The chain has TRBV7-2 and TRBJ2-1; possibly TRBD1 for D (7 bases). CDR3 length: 12 residues. Trimming left V 5 bases short and J 14 bases short, with 16 bases between. Germline assignment: CDR1 SGHTA and CDR2 FQGNSA. CDR3 region: CASSGEEGAKFF. The CDR3, as DNA: TGTGCCAGCAGCGGGGAGGAGGGGGCGAAGTTCTTC.

This clonotype was seen a handful of times. The genes are TRBV2 and TRBJ1-4; D gene unclear. This CDR3 spans 12 amino acids. V lost 7 bases and J lost 8, with 11 bases in between. From germline, CDR1 is SNHLY and CDR2 FYNNEI. The CDR3 region is CASTATPEKLFF. DNA of the CDR3: TGTGCCAGCACGGCTACTCCGGAAAAACTGTTTTTT.